The clone carrying this TCR beta chain came up a few times. The antigen remains unidentified. The sample comes from a study of T cells in Graves' hyperthyroidism and ophthalmopathy. Study conclusions and caveats: The blood repertoire included most of the expanded thyroid clonotypes above 0.001.

The length of the CDR3 is 12 residues. The germline V gene has CDR1 ENHRY and CDR2 SYGVKD. V lost 6 bases and J 7 bases, leaving 12 bases between the germline ends. The investigators amplified TCR beta CDR3 regions from RNA transcripts. The HTBI primer set was used in a first-round RT-PCR of the TCR CDR3. TCRdb recomputed calls from the multiplex PCR reads with MiXCR, one row per CDR3 protein. The sample consists of about 510,000 distinct CDR3 sequences, 13% to 15% of them appearing once. Specimen: blood. This chain uses TRBV10-3 with TRBJ1-1; D is undetermined. The sequence was obtained from a middle-aged woman with Graves' hyperthyroidism. The CDR3: CAIRTEALEAFF. The CDR3 DNA is TGTGCCATCAGAACAGAAGCCCTTGAAGCTTTCTTT.